This TCR beta chain is from a study of CD4+ T cells in melanoma. Findings of the study overall: CD8+ T cell, macrophage and B cell function reportedly correlated with neoantigen-specific CD4+ T cells. In melanoma, neoantigen-specific CD4+ T cells reportedly differed in differentiation state.

The CDR3 sequence is 15 residues long. Trimming removed 6 bases at V and 2 bases at J, with 17 bases between. Germline V gene lookup returns CDR1 SGHRS and CDR2 YFSETQ. The protocol was immunoSEQ multiplex PCR, while the TCRdb copy is restricted to in-frame clones and leaves out a portion. The table has some 50,000 clones, roughly 89% seen once; the top ten hold about 11%. Of note for this clone: Its antigen remains unidentified.

The sequence was obtained from a human donor with melanoma. The sample consisted of peripheral blood. The rearrangement links TRBV5-1 to TRBJ1-1; D not resolved. This chain's CDR3 is CASTRVGAGNTEAFF. As DNA, the CDR3 is TGCGCCAGCACCCGGGTCGGCGCAGGCAACACTGAAGCTTTCTTT.